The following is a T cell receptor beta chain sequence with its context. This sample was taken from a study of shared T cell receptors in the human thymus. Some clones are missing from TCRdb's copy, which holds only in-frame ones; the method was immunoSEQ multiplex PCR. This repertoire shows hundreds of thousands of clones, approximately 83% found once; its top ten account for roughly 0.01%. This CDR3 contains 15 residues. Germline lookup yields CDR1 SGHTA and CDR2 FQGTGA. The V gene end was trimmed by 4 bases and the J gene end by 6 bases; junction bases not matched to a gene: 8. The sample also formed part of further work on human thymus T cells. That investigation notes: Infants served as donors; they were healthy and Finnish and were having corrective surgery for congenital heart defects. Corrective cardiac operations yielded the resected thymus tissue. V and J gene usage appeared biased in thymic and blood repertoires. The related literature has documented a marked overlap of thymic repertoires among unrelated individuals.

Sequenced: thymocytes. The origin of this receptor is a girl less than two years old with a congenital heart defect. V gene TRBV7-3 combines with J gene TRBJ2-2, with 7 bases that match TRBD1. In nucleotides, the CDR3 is TGTGCCAGCAGCTCCCGGGACAGTCTCGCCGGGGAGCTGTTTTTT. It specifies CASSSRDSLAGELFF.